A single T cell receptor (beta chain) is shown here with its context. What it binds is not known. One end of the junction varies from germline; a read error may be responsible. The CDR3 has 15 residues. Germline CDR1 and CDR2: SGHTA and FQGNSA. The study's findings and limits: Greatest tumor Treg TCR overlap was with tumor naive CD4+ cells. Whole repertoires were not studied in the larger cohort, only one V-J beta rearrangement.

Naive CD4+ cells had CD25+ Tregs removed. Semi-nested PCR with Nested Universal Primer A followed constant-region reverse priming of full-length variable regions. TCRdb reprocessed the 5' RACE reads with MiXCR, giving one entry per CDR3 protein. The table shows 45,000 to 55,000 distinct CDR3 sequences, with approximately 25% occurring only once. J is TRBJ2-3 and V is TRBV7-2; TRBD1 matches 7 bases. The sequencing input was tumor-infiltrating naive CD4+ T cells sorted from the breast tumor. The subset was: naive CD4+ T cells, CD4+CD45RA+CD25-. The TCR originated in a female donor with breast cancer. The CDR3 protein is CASSPSGTARDAQYF. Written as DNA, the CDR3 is TGTGCCAGCAGCCCTTCCGGGACAGCGAGAGATGCGCAGTATTTT.